This T cell receptor beta chain was identified during a study of T-cell reconstitution after alpha-beta-depleted transplantation in children. At least ten counts were recorded for this clonotype. V was pared by 6 bases and J by 0 bases, with 12 bases between. The CDR3 runs to 14 residues. The TCRbeta library incorporated unique molecular identifiers. TCRdb itself ran the PCR reads through MiXCR, one entry per CDR3 protein. This sample has 640,000 or so distinct CDR3 sequences, with approximately 15% found just once. The input for sequencing was PBMCs from the stem cell graft donor, taken from the stem cell graft. The receptor was isolated from a human donor who donated a stem cell graft to a child with acute myeloid leukemia. The rearrangement joins TRBV12-3 or TRBV12-4 to TRBJ2-7; D not certain. Here the CDR3 reads CASSARTGSYEQYF. The DNA of the CDR3 is TGTGCCAGCAGCGCACGCACCGGCTCCTACGAGCAGTACTTC.